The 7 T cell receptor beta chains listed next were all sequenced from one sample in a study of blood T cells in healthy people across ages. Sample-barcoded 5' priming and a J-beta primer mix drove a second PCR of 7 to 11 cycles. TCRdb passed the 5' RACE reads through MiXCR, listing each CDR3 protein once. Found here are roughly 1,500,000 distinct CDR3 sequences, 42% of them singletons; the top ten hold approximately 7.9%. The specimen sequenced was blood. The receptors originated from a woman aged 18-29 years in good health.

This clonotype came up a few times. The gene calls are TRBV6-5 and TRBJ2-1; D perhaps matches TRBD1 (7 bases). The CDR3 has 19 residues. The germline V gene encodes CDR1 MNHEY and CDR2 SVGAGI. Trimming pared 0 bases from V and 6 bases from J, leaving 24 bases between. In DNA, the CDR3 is TGTGCCAGCAGTTACTCGGCAGGGGGGAGGTTATTAGGGAGCAATGAGCAGTTCTTC. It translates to CASSYSAGGRLLGSNEQFF.

CDR3 bases: TGTGCCAGCAGCCAAGAGGTAGGCGGGTTCGAGAGGGGCTATGGCTACACCTTC. It codes for CASSQEVGGFERGYGYTF. V gene TRBV3-1 combines with J gene TRBJ1-2; D may be TRBD1 (5 bases). The germline CDR1 and CDR2 sequences are LGHDT and YNNKEL (reference sequence). Trimming pared 0 bases from V and 4 bases from J, leaving 21 bases between. The CDR3 totals 18 residues.

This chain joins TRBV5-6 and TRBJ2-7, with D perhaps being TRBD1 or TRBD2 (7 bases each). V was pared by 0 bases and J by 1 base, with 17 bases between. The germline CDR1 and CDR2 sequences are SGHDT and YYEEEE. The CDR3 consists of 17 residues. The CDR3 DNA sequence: TGTGCCAGCAGCTTGGGACAGGGACTAATTGGATCCTACGAGCAGTACTTC. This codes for CASSLGQGLIGSYEQYF.

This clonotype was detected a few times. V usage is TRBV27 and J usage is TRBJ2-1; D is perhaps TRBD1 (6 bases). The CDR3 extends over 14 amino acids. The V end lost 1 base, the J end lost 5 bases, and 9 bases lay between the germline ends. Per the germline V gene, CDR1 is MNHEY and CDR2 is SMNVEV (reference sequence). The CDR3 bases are TGTGCCAGCAGTTTATGGGGACACGACAATGAGCAGTTCTTC. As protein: CASSLWGHDNEQFF.

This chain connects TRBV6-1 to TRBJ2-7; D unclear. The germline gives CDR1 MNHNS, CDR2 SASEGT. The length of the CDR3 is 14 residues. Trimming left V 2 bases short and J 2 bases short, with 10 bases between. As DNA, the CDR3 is TGTGCCAGCAGTGAACTAGGTCCCACCTACGAGCAGTACTTC. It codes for CASSELGPTYEQYF.

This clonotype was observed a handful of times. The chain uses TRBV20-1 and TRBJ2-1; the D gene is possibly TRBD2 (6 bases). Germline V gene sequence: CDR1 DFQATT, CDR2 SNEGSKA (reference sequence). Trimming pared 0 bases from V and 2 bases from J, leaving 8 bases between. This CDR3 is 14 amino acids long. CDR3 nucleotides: TGCAGTGCTAGAGATACGGGAGCCTACAATGAGCAGTTCTTC. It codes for CSARDTGAYNEQFF.

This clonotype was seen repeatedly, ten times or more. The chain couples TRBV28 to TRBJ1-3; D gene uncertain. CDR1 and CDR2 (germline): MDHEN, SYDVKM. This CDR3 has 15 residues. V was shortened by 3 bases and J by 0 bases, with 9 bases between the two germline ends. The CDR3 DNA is TGTGCCAGCAGTTTTCAGTGGAACTCTGGAAACACCATATATTTT. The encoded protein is CASSFQWNSGNTIYF.